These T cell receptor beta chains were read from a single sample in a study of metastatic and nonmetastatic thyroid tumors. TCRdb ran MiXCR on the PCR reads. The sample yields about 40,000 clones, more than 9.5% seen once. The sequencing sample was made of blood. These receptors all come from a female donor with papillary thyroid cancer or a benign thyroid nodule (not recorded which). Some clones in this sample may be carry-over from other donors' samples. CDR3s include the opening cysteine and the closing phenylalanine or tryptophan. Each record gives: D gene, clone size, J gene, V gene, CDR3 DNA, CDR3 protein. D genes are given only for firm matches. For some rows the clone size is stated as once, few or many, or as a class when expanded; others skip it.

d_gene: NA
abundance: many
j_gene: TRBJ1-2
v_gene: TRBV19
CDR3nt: TGTGCCAGTATGGTTTTCGTGAACAGCGGCGGCTACACCTTC
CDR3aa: CASMVFVNSGGYTF

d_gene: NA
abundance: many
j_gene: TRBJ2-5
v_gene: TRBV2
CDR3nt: TGTGCCAGCAGCGAGATCCAAGAGACCCAGTACTTC
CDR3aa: CASSEIQETQYF

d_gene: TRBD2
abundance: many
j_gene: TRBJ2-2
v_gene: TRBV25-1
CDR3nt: TGTGCCAGCAGTAAGCGGCCACGGACTAGCGGGAGGGAGAACACCGGGGAGCTGTTTTTT
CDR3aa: CASSKRPRTSGRENTGELFF

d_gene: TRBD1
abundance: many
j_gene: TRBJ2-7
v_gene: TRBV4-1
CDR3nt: TGCGCCAGCAGCCAAGAATCCGGACAGGCCTCCTACGAGCAGTACTTC
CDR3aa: CASSQESGQASYEQYF

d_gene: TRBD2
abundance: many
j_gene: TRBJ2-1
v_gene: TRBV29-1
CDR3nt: TGCAGCGTCGACGGGACTAGCGGGAGTAATGAGCAGTTCTTC
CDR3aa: CSVDGTSGSNEQFF

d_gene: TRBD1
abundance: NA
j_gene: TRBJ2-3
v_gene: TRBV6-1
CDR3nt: TGTGCCAGCGCGACAGGGGGCAGCACAGATACGCAGTATTTT
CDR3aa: CASATGGSTDTQYF

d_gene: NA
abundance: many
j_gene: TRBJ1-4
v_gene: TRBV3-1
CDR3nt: TGTGCCAGCAGCGGAGGACCGGGAGCTAATGAAAAACTGTTTTTT
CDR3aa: CASSGGPGANEKLFF

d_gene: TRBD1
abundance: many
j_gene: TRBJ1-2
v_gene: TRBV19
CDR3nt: TGTGCCAGTAGTACCCGACAGGGAGATGGCTACACCTTC
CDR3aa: CASSTRQGDGYTF

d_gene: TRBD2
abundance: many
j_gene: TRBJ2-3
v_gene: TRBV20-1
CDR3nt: TGCGGCTATAGCGGGGGGACAGATACGCAGTATTTT
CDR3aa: CGYSGGTDTQYF

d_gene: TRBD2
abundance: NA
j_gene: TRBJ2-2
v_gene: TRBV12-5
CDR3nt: TGTGCTAGTGATATACATAGGGGTAGCGGGCCACCGACCGAAAACCGGGGAGCTGTTTTT
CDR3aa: CASDIHRGSGPPTENRGAVF

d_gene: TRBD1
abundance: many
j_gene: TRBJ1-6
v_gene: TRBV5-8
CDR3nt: TGTGCCAGCAGCTTAGGACAGGGTGGGTCACCCCTCCACTTT
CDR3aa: CASSLGQGGSPLHF

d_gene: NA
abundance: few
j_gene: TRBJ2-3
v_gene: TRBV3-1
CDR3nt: TGTGCCAGCAGCCAAGATCGGTTTTCTGATATTAATACGCAGTATTTT
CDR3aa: CASSQDRFSDINTQYF

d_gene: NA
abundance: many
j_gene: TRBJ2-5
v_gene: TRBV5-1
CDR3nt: TGCGCCAGCAGCGAAGGGGGGGGCCCCCAGAAGACCCAGTACTTC
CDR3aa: CASSEGGGPQKTQYF

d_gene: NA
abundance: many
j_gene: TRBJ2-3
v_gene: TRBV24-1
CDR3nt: TGTGCCACCAGTGATTCGACTGGGGATACGCAGTATTTT
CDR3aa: CATSDSTGDTQYF

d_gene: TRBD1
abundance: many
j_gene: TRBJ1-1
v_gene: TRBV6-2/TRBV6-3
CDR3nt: TGTGCCAGCAGTCTGACAGGGCGTACTGAAGCTTTCTTT
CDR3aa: CASSLTGRTEAFF

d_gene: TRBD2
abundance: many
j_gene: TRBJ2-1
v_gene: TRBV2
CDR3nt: TGTGCCAGCAGTGAAGGGAGGGGAGGGTACAATGAGCAGTTCTTC
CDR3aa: CASSEGRGGYNEQFF

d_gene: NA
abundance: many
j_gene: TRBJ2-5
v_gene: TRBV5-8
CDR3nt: TGTGCCAGCAGGAAGGACGGCCAAGAGACCCAGTACTTC
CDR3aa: CASRKDGQETQYF

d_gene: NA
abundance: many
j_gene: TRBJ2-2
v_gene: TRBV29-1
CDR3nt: TGCAGTTCACTCCAGGGTGGTGACACCGGGGAGCTGTTTTTT
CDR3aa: CSSLQGGDTGELFF

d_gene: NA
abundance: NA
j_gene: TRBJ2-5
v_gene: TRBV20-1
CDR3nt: TGCAGTGCCTCGACAGGTACCCGGGAGACCCAGTGCTTT
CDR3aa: CSASTGTRETQCF

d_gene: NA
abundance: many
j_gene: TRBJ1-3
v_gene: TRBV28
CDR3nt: TGTGCCAGCAGTTTGCCGGGAAACACCATATATTTT
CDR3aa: CASSLPGNTIYF

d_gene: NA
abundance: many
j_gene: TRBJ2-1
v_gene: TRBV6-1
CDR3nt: TGTGCCAGCAGCCCCCCAGGGATGGATGAGCAGTTCTTC
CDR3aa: CASSPPGMDEQFF

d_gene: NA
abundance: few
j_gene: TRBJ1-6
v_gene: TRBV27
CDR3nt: TGTGCCAGCAGAATCACAGGGAGCTCCTATAATTCACCCCTCCACTTT
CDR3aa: CASRITGSSYNSPLHF

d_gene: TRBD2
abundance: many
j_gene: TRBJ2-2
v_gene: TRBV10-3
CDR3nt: TGTGCCATCAAGGGGCTAGCGGGGACGGACGGGGAGCTGTTTTTT
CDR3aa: CAIKGLAGTDGELFF

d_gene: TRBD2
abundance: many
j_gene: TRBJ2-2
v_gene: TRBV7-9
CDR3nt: TGTGCCAGCAGCTTTAGCGGGAGGGGGACCGGGGAGCTGTTTTTT
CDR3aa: CASSFSGRGTGELFF

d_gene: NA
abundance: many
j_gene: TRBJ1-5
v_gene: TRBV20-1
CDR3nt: TGCAGTGCTGGGGGCCTGGGGTGGGATCAGCCCCAGCATTTT
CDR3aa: CSAGGLGWDQPQHF

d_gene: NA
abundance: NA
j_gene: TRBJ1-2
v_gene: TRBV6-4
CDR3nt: TGTGCCAGCAGTGAAGGGTTTGGCTATGGCTACACCTTC
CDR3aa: CASSEGFGYGYTF

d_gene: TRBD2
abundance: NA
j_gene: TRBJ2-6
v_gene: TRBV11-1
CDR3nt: TGTGCCAGCAGCTTCCCCCGGGAGGAAGACTCTGGGGCCAACGTCCTGACTTTC
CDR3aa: CASSFPREEDSGANVLTF

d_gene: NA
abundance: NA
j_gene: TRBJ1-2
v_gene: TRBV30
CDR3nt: TGTGCCTGGATCGGGGGCAACTATGGCTACACCTTC
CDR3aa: CAWIGGNYGYTF

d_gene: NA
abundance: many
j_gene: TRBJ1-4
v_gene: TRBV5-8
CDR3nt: TGTGCCAGCAGCGAAGGAGGGAAACTGTTTTTT
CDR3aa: CASSEGGKLFF

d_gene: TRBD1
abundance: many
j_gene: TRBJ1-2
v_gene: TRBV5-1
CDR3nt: TGCGCCAGCAGCTTGGCCGGACAGGGACCTTCTGGCTACACCTTC
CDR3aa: CASSLAGQGPSGYTF

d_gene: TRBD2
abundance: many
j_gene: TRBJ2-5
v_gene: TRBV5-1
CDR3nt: TGCGCCAGCAGCTTGGCCCTAGCGGGAATCAAAGAGACCCAGTACTTC
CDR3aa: CASSLALAGIKETQYF

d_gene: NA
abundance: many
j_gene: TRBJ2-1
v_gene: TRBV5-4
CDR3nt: TGTGCCAGCAGCTCAACCGGGACTTCGTACAATGAGCAGTTCTTC
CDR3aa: CASSSTGTSYNEQFF

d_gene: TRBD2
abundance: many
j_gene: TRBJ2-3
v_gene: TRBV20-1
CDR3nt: TGCAGTGCCCCACCTAGCGGGAGGACAGATACGCAGTATTTT
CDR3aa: CSAPPSGRTDTQYF

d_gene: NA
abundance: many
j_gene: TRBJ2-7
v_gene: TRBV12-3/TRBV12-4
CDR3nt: TGTGCCAGCAGTATGGAACTCTCCGAGCAGTACTTC
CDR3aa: CASSMELSEQYF

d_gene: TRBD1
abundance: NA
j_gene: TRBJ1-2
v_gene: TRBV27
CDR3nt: TGTGCCAGCAGTTTAGGAGGGGGCTTCGTACGCGGTGGCTACACCTTC
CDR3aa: CASSLGGGFVRGGYTF

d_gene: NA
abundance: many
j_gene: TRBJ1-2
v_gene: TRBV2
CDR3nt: TGTGCCAGCAGCGTAGACGGCAGGGGCTCTGGCTACACCTTC
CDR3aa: CASSVDGRGSGYTF

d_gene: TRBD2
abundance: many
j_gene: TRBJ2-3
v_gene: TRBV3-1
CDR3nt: TGTGCCAGCAGCCAACCGGGACTAGCGGGAGGGTTCGCAGATACGCAGTATTTT
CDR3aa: CASSQPGLAGGFADTQYF

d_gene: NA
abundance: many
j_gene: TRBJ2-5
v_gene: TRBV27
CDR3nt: TGTGCCAGCAGTTCAAACAGGGTAACGATGGAGACCCAGTACTTC
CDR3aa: CASSSNRVTMETQYF

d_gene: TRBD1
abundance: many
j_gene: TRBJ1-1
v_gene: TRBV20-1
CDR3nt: TGCAGTGCCCGGGACAGGGGTTTGATGTGGGCGGCTTTCTTT
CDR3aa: CSARDRGLMWAAFF

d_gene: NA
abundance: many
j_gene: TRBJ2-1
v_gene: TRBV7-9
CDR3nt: TGTGCCACCGAGGGGAGTGAGCAGTTCTTC
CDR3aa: CATEGSEQFF

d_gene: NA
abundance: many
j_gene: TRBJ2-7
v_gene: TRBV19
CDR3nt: TGTGCCAGTAGTATATCGGGCAGTAACTACGAGCAGTACTTC
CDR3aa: CASSISGSNYEQYF

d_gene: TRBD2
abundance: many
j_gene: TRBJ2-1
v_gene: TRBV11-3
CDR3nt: TGTGCCAGCAGCCAGGGCACGACTAGCGGGATTTACAATGAGCAGTTCTTC
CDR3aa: CASSQGTTSGIYNEQFF

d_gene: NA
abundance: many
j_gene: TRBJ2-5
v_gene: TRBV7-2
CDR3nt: TGTGCCAGCAGCTTAGTCTTTGGGCCGGAGACCCAGTACTTC
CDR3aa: CASSLVFGPETQYF

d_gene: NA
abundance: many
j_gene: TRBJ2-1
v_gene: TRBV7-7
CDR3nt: TGTGCTAGCAGCCCCTCTTCAGGCAATGAGCAGTTCTTC
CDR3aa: CASSPSSGNEQFF

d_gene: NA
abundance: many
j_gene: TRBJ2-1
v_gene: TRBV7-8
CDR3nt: TGTGCCAGCAGCTTAGAGGGGGGAGCCTTGCATGAGCAGTTCTTC
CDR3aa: CASSLEGGALHEQFF

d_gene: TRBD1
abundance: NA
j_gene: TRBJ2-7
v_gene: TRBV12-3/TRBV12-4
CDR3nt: TGTGCCAGCAGTTTAGGACAGGGATTTTACGAGCAGTACTTC
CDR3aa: CASSLGQGFYEQYF

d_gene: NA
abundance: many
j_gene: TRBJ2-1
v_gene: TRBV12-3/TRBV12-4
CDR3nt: TGTGCCAGCAGTTTAGCCCTTCTCGGGGCGACCTACAATGAGCAGTTCTTC
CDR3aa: CASSLALLGATYNEQFF

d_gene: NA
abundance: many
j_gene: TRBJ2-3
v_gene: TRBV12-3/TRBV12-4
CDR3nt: TGTGCCAGCAGTTTGGGGTCCGACGCGCAGTATTTT
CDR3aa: CASSLGSDAQYF

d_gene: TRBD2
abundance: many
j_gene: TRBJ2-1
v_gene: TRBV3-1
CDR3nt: TGTGCCAGCAGCCAAGATCTAGCGGGAGGGCGCAATGAGCAGTTCTTC
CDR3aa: CASSQDLAGGRNEQFF

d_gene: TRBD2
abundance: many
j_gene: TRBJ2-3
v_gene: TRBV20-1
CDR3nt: TGCAGTGCTCAAGCGGGAGTCAGAGATACGCAGTATTTT
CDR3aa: CSAQAGVRDTQYF

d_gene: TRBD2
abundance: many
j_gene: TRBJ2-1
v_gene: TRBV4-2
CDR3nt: TGTGCCAGCAGCCAAGCGGCTAGCGGGAGCTTTAGGTACAATGAGCAGTTCTTC
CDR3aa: CASSQAASGSFRYNEQFF

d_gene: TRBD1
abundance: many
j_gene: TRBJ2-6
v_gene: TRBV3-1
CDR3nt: TGTGCCAGCAGCCGACAGGGGGCGCCTGGGGCCAACGTCCTGACTTTC
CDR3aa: CASSRQGAPGANVLTF

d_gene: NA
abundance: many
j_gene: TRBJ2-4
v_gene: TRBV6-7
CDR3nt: TGTGCCAGCATTAGGGGGGGAACCCAAGCCAAAAACATTCAGTACTTC
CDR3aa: CASIRGGTQAKNIQYF